The TCR beta chain under discussion was sequenced for a study of cytomegalovirus exposure and HLA in healthy donors. Overall study context: Earlier, 95 million to 130 million unique TCR beta sequences were recovered from about 200 million T cells by an analysis. Whole-study findings and limits: Versus the roughly 670-donor mean, an Asian-associated ancestry cluster reportedly showed fewer N-insertions in a later analysis. Analyzed later, most CMV-associated TCR beta chains appeared HLA-restricted.

The PCR made use of 60 Vbeta and 13 Jbeta primers. Sequencing was performed with immunoSEQ multiplex PCR; in TCRdb, only in-frame clones are kept and a portion is missing. The top ten hold approximately 2% of the sample, which has some 110,000 clones, around 78% seen once. Between the trimmed V and J ends, which lost 1 base and 7 bases, there was a span of 14 bases. The CDR3 runs 15 residues. CDR1 and CDR2 (germline): SGHRS, YFSETQ. Concerning this clone: No antigen is known for it.

The receptor comes from a man in his fifties in good health and CMV-seronegative. The specimen sequenced was PBMCs. The chain carries TRBV5-1 and TRBJ2-2, with D possibly being TRBD1 (6 bases). The CDR3 sequence: CASSLKTGSDGELFF. The CDR3 DNA sequence: TGCGCCAGCAGCTTGAAAACAGGGTCGGACGGGGAGCTGTTTTTT.